Below, one T cell receptor beta chain is given with its context. The sample originates from a study of PD-L1 blockade in urothelial cancer. Background on the study: Most patients, about 85% of the roughly 29, were males with bladder-origin cancer. T cells were recovered from blood samples at a median of 141,255. Blood analysis took place 3 weeks (second dose) and 6 weeks after treatment start.

Germline V gene lookup returns CDR1 SGHRS and CDR2 YFSETQ. The CDR3 loop spans 16 amino acids. Trimming took 0 bases from V and 5 from J; bases not matched to a gene: 7. Synthetically made TCR analog templates were put into each PCR as spikes. Clones were sequenced by immunoSEQ multiplex PCR, and TCRdb holds only the in-frame ones, with some missing. The sample records about 56,000 clones, 85% to 90% being singletons. The material sequenced was PBMCs, taken around atezolizumab (anti-PD-L1) treatment. The rearrangement links TRBV5-1 to TRBJ2-7; 11 bases agree with TRBD1. This clonotype was sampled from a man in his fifties with urothelial cancer. The CDR3 loop reads CASSLAPGQGGNEQYF. The CDR3 nucleotides are TGCGCCAGCAGCTTGGCCCCGGGACAGGGGGGGAACGAGCAGTACTTC.